This T cell receptor beta chain stems from a study of beta chain features in type 1 diabetes. CDR3 length equals 14 residues. Germline V CDR1 and CDR2: SNHLY, FYNNEI. Germline trimming cut 6 bases from V and 9 bases from J; bases unmatched to any gene: 13. Study findings and constraints: Naive, central memory and regulatory TCRB repertoires appeared more similar among patients than healthy donors. Type 1 diabetes patients showed a moderate but significant shortening of TCRB CDR3s in all four CD4+ subsets.

The sequenced template was cDNA made from the entire isolated RNA. Sequenced by immunoSEQ multiplex PCR; TCRdb stores in-frame clones only, minus some. Of some 160,000 clones listed, approximately 10% are singletons. Points on this clone: Antigen: not known.

The TCR sequence derives from a woman aged 25 to 45 with type 1 diabetes. V is TRBV2 and J is TRBJ1-1; 7 bases are a match to TRBD1. Source material: central memory CD4+ T cells from blood. The CDR3 loop is CASRMTGSGYKAFF. The DNA for the CDR3 is TGTGCCAGCAGGATGACAGGGAGTGGCTACAAAGCTTTCTTT. Looking up the rest from reference TRBV2 and TRBJ1-1 gives the full variable domain: EPEVTQTPSHQVTQMGQEVILRCVPISNHLYFYWYRQILGQKVEFLVSFYNNEISEKSEIFDDQFSVERPDGSNFTLKIRSTKLEDSAMYFCASRMTGSGYKAFFGQGTRLTVV.